A selection of T cell receptor beta chains follows, all from one sample in a study of post-analysis software for immune sequencing data. TCRdb re-analysed the PCR reads in MiXCR, keeping a single row per CDR3 protein. The sample consists of about 680,000 distinct CDR3 sequences, around 64% of them appearing once. Sample: blood. The source is a girl aged 2-10 years with multiple sclerosis. Both conserved end residues are part of each CDR3. A D gene is named only where the DNA matches it firmly. A clone size is listed for some rows: how often the clone was seen (once, few, many), or a class if it is expanded.

V gene: TRBV5-5; D gene: -; J gene: TRBJ2-7; clone size: -; CDR3 protein: CASSLEQDRYEQYF; CDR3 DNA: TGTGCCAGCAGCTTGGAACAGGACCGTTACGAGCAGTACTTC
V gene: TRBV11-2; D gene: -; J gene: TRBJ1-5; clone size: -; CDR3 protein: CASSLNGNQPQHF; CDR3 DNA: TGTGCCAGCAGCTTAAACGGGAATCAGCCCCAGCATTTT
V gene: TRBV7-4; D gene: TRBD2; J gene: TRBJ2-1; clone size: -; CDR3 protein: CASSERASGPVDEQFF; CDR3 DNA: TGTGCCAGCAGCGAAAGGGCTAGCGGGCCTGTGGATGAGCAGTTCTTC
V gene: TRBV29-1; D gene: TRBD2; J gene: TRBJ2-1; clone size: few; CDR3 protein: CSVNGGGEQFF; CDR3 DNA: TGCAGCGTCAATGGGGGGGGTGAGCAGTTCTTC
V gene: TRBV6-1; D gene: TRBD2; J gene: TRBJ2-1; clone size: -; CDR3 protein: CASSESAGVRNEQFF; CDR3 DNA: TGTGCCAGCAGTGAGTCGGCGGGAGTACGCAATGAGCAGTTCTTC
V gene: TRBV29-1; D gene: -; J gene: TRBJ1-1; clone size: -; CDR3 protein: CSVEVSARNTEAFF; CDR3 DNA: TGCAGCGTTGAAGTTTCCGCCAGGAACACTGAAGCTTTCTTT
V gene: TRBV5-1; D gene: -; J gene: TRBJ2-6; clone size: -; CDR3 protein: CASIGRDDSGANVLTF; CDR3 DNA: TGCGCCAGCATAGGCAGGGATGATTCTGGGGCCAACGTCCTGACTTTC
V gene: TRBV20-1; D gene: -; J gene: TRBJ2-1; clone size: once; CDR3 protein: CSARVTTGLNEQFF; CDR3 DNA: TGCAGTGCTAGAGTTACCACAGGGTTAAATGAGCAGTTCTTC
V gene: TRBV20-1; D gene: -; J gene: TRBJ1-1; clone size: once; CDR3 protein: CSARERGSWNTEAFF; CDR3 DNA: TGCAGCGCCAGGGAGAGGGGCAGTTGGAACACTGAAGCTTTCTTT
V gene: TRBV29-1; D gene: -; J gene: TRBJ2-7; clone size: -; CDR3 protein: CSVSGLGLPYEQYF; CDR3 DNA: TGCAGCGTTTCGGGGCTCGGCCTTCCCTACGAGCAGTACTTC
V gene: TRBV3-1; D gene: TRBD2; J gene: TRBJ2-3; clone size: -; CDR3 protein: CASSQPSGRSDTQYF; CDR3 DNA: TGTGCCAGCAGCCAACCTAGCGGGAGGTCAGATACGCAGTATTTT
V gene: TRBV9; D gene: -; J gene: TRBJ2-5; clone size: -; CDR3 protein: CASSVYAGEETQYF; CDR3 DNA: TGTGCCAGCAGCGTATATGCAGGGGAGGAGACCCAGTACTTC
V gene: TRBV14; D gene: -; J gene: TRBJ2-5; clone size: -; CDR3 protein: CASSQGGDETQYF; CDR3 DNA: TGTGCCAGCAGCCAAGGAGGGGACGAGACCCAGTACTTC
V gene: TRBV5-5; D gene: -; J gene: TRBJ1-1; clone size: -; CDR3 protein: CASSLGLTEAFF; CDR3 DNA: TGTGCCAGCAGCTTGGGGTTAACTGAAGCTTTCTTT
V gene: TRBV5-1; D gene: -; J gene: TRBJ2-4; clone size: few; CDR3 protein: CDSSLDSGRIQYF; CDR3 DNA: TGCGACAGCAGCTTGGACAGTGGCCGCATTCAGTACTTC
V gene: TRBV4-3; D gene: TRBD2; J gene: TRBJ2-1; clone size: once; CDR3 protein: CASSPLRTSGGGYNEQFF; CDR3 DNA: TGCGCCAGCAGCCCCCTCCGGACTAGCGGGGGGGGGTACAATGAGCAGTTCTTC
V gene: TRBV10-3; D gene: -; J gene: TRBJ2-4; clone size: -; CDR3 protein: CAISETIFQDTRKNIQYF; CDR3 DNA: TGTGCCATCAGTGAGACAATTTTCCAAGACACCCGAAAAAACATTCAGTACTTC
V gene: TRBV7-8; D gene: TRBD1; J gene: TRBJ1-5; clone size: -; CDR3 protein: CASSLGGTGGPQPQHF; CDR3 DNA: TGTGCCAGCAGCTTAGGCGGGACAGGGGGACCTCAGCCCCAGCATTTT
V gene: TRBV10-3; D gene: -; J gene: TRBJ2-7; clone size: -; CDR3 protein: CAIRGLPGEGDYEQYF; CDR3 DNA: TGTGCCATCAGGGGTCTCCCCGGGGAAGGAGACTACGAGCAGTACTTC
V gene: TRBV14; D gene: -; J gene: TRBJ2-7; clone size: few; CDR3 protein: CASKSSTVSYEQYF; CDR3 DNA: TGTGCCAGCAAATCCAGTACAGTCTCCTACGAGCAGTACTTC
V gene: TRBV13; D gene: -; J gene: TRBJ1-2; clone size: few; CDR3 protein: CASSGLGLANYGYTF; CDR3 DNA: TGTGCCAGCAGCGGTCTTGGGTTAGCTAACTATGGCTACACCTTC
V gene: TRBV28; D gene: -; J gene: TRBJ2-1; clone size: -; CDR3 protein: CASSPTWGNTYNEQFF; CDR3 DNA: TGTGCCAGCAGCCCTACATGGGGGAATACCTACAATGAGCAGTTCTTC
V gene: TRBV2; D gene: -; J gene: TRBJ2-5; clone size: -; CDR3 protein: CASSDAISETQYF; CDR3 DNA: TGTGCCAGCAGTGATGCGATTTCCGAGACCCAGTACTTC
V gene: TRBV29-1; D gene: -; J gene: TRBJ2-7; clone size: -; CDR3 protein: CSVEDGARYEQYF; CDR3 DNA: TGCAGCGTTGAAGATGGGGCGCGATACGAGCAGTACTTC
V gene: TRBV20-1; D gene: -; J gene: TRBJ2-7; clone size: -; CDR3 protein: CSASPGPSDEQYF; CDR3 DNA: TGCAGTGCTTCCCCGGGACCTTCTGACGAGCAGTACTTC
V gene: TRBV6-6; D gene: -; J gene: TRBJ1-2; clone size: once; CDR3 protein: CASIGGGGYTF; CDR3 DNA: TGTGCCAGCATCGGAGGGGGTGGCTACACCTTC
V gene: TRBV12-3/TRBV12-4; D gene: -; J gene: TRBJ2-7; clone size: -; CDR3 protein: CASSLVNRPSYEQYF; CDR3 DNA: TGTGCCAGCAGTCTGGTCAACAGGCCCTCCTACGAGCAGTACTTC
V gene: TRBV10-3; D gene: TRBD1; J gene: TRBJ2-7; clone size: -; CDR3 protein: CAINQDRDEQYF; CDR3 DNA: TGTGCCATCAACCAGGACAGGGACGAGCAGTACTTC
V gene: TRBV20-1; D gene: -; J gene: TRBJ1-2; clone size: -; CDR3 protein: CSGWQASNPGYGYTF; CDR3 DNA: TGCAGTGGGTGGCAGGCTTCCAACCCGGGCTATGGCTACACCTTC
V gene: TRBV20-1; D gene: TRBD2; J gene: TRBJ2-1; clone size: -; CDR3 protein: CSAPAGVGYEQFF; CDR3 DNA: TGCAGTGCCCCAGCGGGGGTAGGCTATGAGCAGTTCTTC
V gene: TRBV12-3/TRBV12-4; D gene: TRBD2; J gene: TRBJ2-3; clone size: -; CDR3 protein: CASSGSGAKGDTQYF; CDR3 DNA: TGTGCCAGCAGTGGGAGCGGGGCCAAGGGAGATACGCAGTATTTT
V gene: TRBV20-1; D gene: TRBD2; J gene: TRBJ2-1; clone size: -; CDR3 protein: CSARDPAGVNRNEQFF; CDR3 DNA: TGCAGTGCTAGAGACCCAGCGGGAGTGAACCGCAATGAGCAGTTCTTC
V gene: TRBV27; D gene: -; J gene: TRBJ2-5; clone size: -; CDR3 protein: CASKRHPQETQYF; CDR3 DNA: TGTGCCAGCAAGAGACACCCTCAAGAGACCCAGTACTTC
V gene: TRBV6-2/TRBV6-3; D gene: -; J gene: TRBJ1-5; clone size: -; CDR3 protein: CASSYSQGSNQPQHF; CDR3 DNA: TGTGCCAGCAGTTACTCACAGGGTAGCAATCAGCCCCAGCATTTT
V gene: TRBV12-3/TRBV12-4; D gene: TRBD2; J gene: TRBJ2-1; clone size: -; CDR3 protein: CASSRGSTGFF; CDR3 DNA: TGTGCCAGCAGCCGCGGGAGTACGGGGTTCTTC
V gene: TRBV6-1; D gene: -; J gene: TRBJ1-2; clone size: -; CDR3 protein: CASSEGGAPLYGYTF; CDR3 DNA: TGTGCCAGCAGTGAAGGAGGGGCCCCCCTCTATGGCTACACCTTC
V gene: TRBV2; D gene: -; J gene: TRBJ2-4; clone size: few; CDR3 protein: CASSGQASFIIQYF; CDR3 DNA: TGTGCCAGCAGTGGACAGGCCTCTTTTATCATTCAGTACTTC
V gene: TRBV4-1; D gene: -; J gene: TRBJ2-3; clone size: -; CDR3 protein: CASSQDWDSTQYF; CDR3 DNA: TGCGCCAGCAGCCAAGATTGGGATAGTACGCAGTATTTT
V gene: TRBV2; D gene: -; J gene: TRBJ2-3; clone size: few; CDR3 protein: CASSEALQSTDTQYF; CDR3 DNA: TGTGCCAGCAGTGAAGCGCTGCAGAGCACAGATACGCAGTATTTT
V gene: TRBV5-1; D gene: -; J gene: TRBJ1-2; clone size: -; CDR3 protein: CASSPVLTGGNGYTF; CDR3 DNA: TGCGCCAGCAGTCCCGTTTTAACCGGGGGCAATGGCTACACCTTC
V gene: TRBV24-1; D gene: TRBD1; J gene: TRBJ2-5; clone size: once; CDR3 protein: CATSGPGQGGENQETQYF; CDR3 DNA: TGTGCCACCAGTGGCCCCGGACAGGGCGGGGAGAACCAAGAGACCCAGTACTTC
V gene: TRBV29-1; D gene: TRBD2; J gene: TRBJ2-1; clone size: -; CDR3 protein: CSVEYRLAVEQFF; CDR3 DNA: TGCAGCGTTGAATATCGACTAGCTGTGGAGCAGTTCTTC
V gene: TRBV3-1; D gene: -; J gene: TRBJ2-3; clone size: -; CDR3 protein: CASIGGLSTDTQYF; CDR3 DNA: TGTGCCAGCATCGGGGGGCTAAGCACAGATACGCAGTATTTT
V gene: TRBV3-1; D gene: -; J gene: TRBJ1-1; clone size: -; CDR3 protein: CVSGQGGNTEAFF; CDR3 DNA: TGTGTCAGCGGCCAAGGGGGGAACACTGAAGCTTTCTTT
V gene: TRBV15; D gene: -; J gene: TRBJ2-6; clone size: -; CDR3 protein: CATSRVRSKNSGANVLTF; CDR3 DNA: TGTGCCACCAGCAGAGTGCGGAGCAAAAACTCTGGGGCCAACGTCCTGACTTTC
V gene: TRBV11-2; D gene: -; J gene: TRBJ1-4; clone size: -; CDR3 protein: CASSLDQGVEKLFF; CDR3 DNA: TGTGCCAGCAGCTTAGATCAAGGGGTTGAAAAACTGTTTTTT
V gene: TRBV29-1; D gene: TRBD1; J gene: TRBJ1-2; clone size: -; CDR3 protein: CSVGRGRSDGYTF; CDR3 DNA: TGCAGCGTTGGCAGGGGGCGCTCGGACGGCTACACCTTC
V gene: TRBV30; D gene: -; J gene: TRBJ2-1; clone size: -; CDR3 protein: CAWVPGQPVPSEQFF; CDR3 DNA: TGTGCCTGGGTGCCGGGGCAGCCCGTACCGAGTGAGCAGTTCTTC